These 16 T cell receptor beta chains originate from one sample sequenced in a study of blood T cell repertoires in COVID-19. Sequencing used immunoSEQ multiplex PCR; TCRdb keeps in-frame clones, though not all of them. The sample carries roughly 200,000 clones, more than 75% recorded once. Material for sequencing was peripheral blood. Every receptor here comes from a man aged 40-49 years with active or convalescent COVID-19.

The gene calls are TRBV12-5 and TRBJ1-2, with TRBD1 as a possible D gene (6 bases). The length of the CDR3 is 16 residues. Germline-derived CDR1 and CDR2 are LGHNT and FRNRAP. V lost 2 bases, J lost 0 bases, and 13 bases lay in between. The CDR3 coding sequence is TGTGCTAGTGGTTTGCCTCCCAGGGGACCTAACTATGGCTACACCTTC. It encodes CASGLPPRGPNYGYTF.

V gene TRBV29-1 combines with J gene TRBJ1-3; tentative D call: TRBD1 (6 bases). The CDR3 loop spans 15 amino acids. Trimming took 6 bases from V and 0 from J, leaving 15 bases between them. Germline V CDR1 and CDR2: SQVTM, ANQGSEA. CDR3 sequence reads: CSVGEGQLSGNTIYF. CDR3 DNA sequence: TGCAGCGTAGGAGAGGGACAACTCTCTGGAAACACCATATATTTT.

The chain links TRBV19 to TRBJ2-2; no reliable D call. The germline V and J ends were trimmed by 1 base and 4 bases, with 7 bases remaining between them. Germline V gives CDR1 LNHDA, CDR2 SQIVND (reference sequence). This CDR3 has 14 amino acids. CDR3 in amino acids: CASSIGTATGELFF. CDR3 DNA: TGTGCCAGTAGTATAGGCACAGCCACCGGGGAGCTGTTTTTT.

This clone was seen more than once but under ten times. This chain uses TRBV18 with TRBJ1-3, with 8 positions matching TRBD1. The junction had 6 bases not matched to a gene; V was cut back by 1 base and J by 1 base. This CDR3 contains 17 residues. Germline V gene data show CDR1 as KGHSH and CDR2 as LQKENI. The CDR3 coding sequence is TGTGCCAGCTCACCACGGCAGGGGGCCAAATCTGGAAACACCATATATTTT. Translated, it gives CASSPRQGAKSGNTIYF.

The CDR3 DNA is TGTGCCAGCAGTCCGTGGGCGGGAGGAGAGACCCAGTACTTC. Translating it yields CASSPWAGGETQYF. V and J are TRBV28 and TRBJ2-5; TRBD2 agrees at 8 bases. Germline lookup yields CDR1 MDHEN and CDR2 SYDVKM. The CDR3 sequence is 14 residues long. V shed 5 bases, J shed 4 bases, and the junction held 6 bases outside the gene matches.

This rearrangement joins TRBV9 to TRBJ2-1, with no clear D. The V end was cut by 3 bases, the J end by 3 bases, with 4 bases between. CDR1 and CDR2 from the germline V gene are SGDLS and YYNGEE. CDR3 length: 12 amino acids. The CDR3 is CASSALYNEQFF. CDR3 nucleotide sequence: TGTGCCAGCAGCGCCCTCTACAATGAGCAGTTCTTC.

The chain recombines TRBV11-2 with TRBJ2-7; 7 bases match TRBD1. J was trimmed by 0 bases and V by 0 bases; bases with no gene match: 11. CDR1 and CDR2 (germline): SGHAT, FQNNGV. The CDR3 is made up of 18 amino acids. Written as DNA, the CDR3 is TGTGCCAGCAGCTTAGACCTAGAGGGGGCCTCGAGCTCCTACGAGCAGTACTTC. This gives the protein CASSLDLEGASSSYEQYF.

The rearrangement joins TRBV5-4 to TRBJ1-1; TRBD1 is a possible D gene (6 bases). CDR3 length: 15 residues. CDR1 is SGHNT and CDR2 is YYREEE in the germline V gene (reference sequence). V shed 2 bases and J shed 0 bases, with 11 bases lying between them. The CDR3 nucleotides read TGTGCCAGCAGCTTAGCGGGGGCCATGAACACTGAAGCTTTCTTT. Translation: CASSLAGAMNTEAFF.

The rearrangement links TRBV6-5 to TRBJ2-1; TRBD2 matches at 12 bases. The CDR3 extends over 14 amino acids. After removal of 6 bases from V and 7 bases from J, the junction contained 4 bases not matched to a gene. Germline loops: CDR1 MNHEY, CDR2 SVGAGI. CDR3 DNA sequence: TGTGCCAGCAGACCTAGCGGGAGGGAGAATGAGCAGTTCTTC. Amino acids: CASRPSGRENEQFF.

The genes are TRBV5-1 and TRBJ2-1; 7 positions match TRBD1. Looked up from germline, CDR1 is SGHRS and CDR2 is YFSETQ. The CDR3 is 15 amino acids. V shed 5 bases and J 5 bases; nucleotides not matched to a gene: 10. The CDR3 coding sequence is TGCGCCAGCAGACGAACCGGGACAGCCAACAATGAGCAGTTCTTC. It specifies CASRRTGTANNEQFF. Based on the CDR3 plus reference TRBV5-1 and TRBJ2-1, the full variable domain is KAGVTQTPRYLIKTRGQQVTLSCSPISGHRSVSWYQQTPGQGLQFLFEYFSETQRNKGNFPGRFSGRQFSNSRSEMNVSTLELGDSALYLCASRRTGTANNEQFFGPGTRLTVL.

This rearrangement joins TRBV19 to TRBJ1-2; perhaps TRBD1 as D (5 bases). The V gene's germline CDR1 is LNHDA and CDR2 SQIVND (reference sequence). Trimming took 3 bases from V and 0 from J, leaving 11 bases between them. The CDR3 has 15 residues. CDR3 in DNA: TGTGCCAGTAGTATTAATGGGGCTTCTAACTATGGCTACACCTTC. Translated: CASSINGASNYGYTF.

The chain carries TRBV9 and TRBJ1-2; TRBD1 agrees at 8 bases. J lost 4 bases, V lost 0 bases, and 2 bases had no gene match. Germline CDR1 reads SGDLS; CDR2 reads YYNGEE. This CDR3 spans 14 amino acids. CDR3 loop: CASSVEGTGYGYTF. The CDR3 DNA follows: TGTGCCAGCAGCGTAGAGGGGACAGGCTATGGCTACACCTTC.

CDR3 region: CASSVAPQGTYDEQYF. DNA of the CDR3: TGTGCCAGCAGCGTAGCCCCCCAGGGGACCTACGACGAGCAGTACTTC. V and J are TRBV9 and TRBJ2-7, with a possible D match to TRBD1 (6 bases). The germline V and J ends were trimmed by 0 bases and 5 bases, with 18 bases remaining between them. There are 16 residues in the CDR3. CDR1 is SGDLS, CDR2 YYNGEE, per germline.

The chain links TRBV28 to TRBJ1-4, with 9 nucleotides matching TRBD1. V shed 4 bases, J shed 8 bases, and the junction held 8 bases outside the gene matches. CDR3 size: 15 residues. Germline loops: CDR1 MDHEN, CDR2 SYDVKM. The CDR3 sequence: CASSSTGGLEEKLFF. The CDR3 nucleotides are TGTGCCAGCAGTTCTACAGGGGGCTTAGAGGAAAAACTGTTTTTT.

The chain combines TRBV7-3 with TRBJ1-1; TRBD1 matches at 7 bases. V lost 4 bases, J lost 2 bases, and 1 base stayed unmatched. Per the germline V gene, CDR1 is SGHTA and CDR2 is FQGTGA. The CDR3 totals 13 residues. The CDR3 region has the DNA TGTGCCAGCAGCTGGACAGGAAACACTGAAGCTTTCTTT. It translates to CASSWTGNTEAFF.

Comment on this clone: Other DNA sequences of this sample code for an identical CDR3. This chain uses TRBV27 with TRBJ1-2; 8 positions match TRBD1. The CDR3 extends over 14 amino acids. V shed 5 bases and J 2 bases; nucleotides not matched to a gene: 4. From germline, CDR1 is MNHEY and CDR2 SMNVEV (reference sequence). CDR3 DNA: TGTGCCAGCAGTCCTCGACAGGGGAACTATGGCTACACCTTC. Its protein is CASSPRQGNYGYTF.